The 21 T cell receptor beta chains reported below all come from one sample, sequenced in a study of blood T cell repertoires in COVID-19. Clones were read by immunoSEQ multiplex PCR, and TCRdb kept only the in-frame ones, dropping some. Here the sample spans 150,000 to 200,000 clones, approximately 87% being singletons. The sequencing sample was made of peripheral blood. The receptor source for this set is a woman between 18 and 30 years old who had recovered from COVID-19.

The rearrangement links TRBV21-1 to TRBJ1-6. TRBV21-1 is classified as a pseudogene. The CDR3 has 17 amino acids. The CDR3 DNA reads TGTGCCAGCAGAACTCTTGGGGGGATATCCTATAATTCACCCCTCCACTTT. Protein product: CASRTLGGISYNSPLHF.

The rearrangement links TRBV28 to TRBJ2-2; 8 nucleotides line up with TRBD1. This CDR3 is built from 15 residues. Germline V gene lookup returns CDR1 MDHEN and CDR2 SYDVKM. The V and J ends lost 4 bases and 7 bases, in that order; junction bases with no gene match: 8. CDR3 DNA sequence: TGTGCCAGCAGTTCCCAGGGGGCAGGGCACGGGGAGCTGTTTTTT. This gives the protein CASSSQGAGHGELFF.

This chain joins TRBV6-5 and TRBJ2-5, with TRBD1 matching 7 bases. The junction had 11 bases not matched to a gene; V was cut back by 11 bases and J by 2 bases. The CDR3 is 14 amino acids. Per the germline V gene, CDR1 is MNHEY and CDR2 is SVGAGI. DNA of the CDR3: TGTGCCGAGGGGCAGGGGGTAAGGCAAGAGACCCAGTACTTC. Translating gives CAEGQGVRQETQYF.

The chain has TRBV5-6 and TRBJ2-1; the match to TRBD1 covers 10 bases. The CDR3 runs 15 residues. J lost 4 bases, V lost 3 bases, and 4 bases had no gene match. Germline CDR1 and CDR2: SGHDT and YYEEEE. The CDR3 DNA follows: TGTGCCAGCAGCTACGGGACAGGGGTATACAATGAGCAGTTCTTC. Protein sequence: CASSYGTGVYNEQFF.

The chain employs TRBV19 and TRBJ2-7; no clear D. The CDR3 has 11 residues. Germline V gene sequence: CDR1 LNHDA, CDR2 SQIVND (reference sequence). V lost 5 bases and J 7 bases, leaving 9 bases between the germline ends. CDR3 bases: TGTGCCAGTAGTTCCCTCGGGGAGCAGTACTTC. It encodes CASSSLGEQYF.

The chain couples TRBV9 to TRBJ2-3; TRBD2 matches 8 bases. V was pared by 0 bases and J by 11 bases, with 11 bases of the junction left unmatched. Germline CDR1 is SGDLS and CDR2 is YYNGEE. The CDR3 is made up of 15 amino acids. The CDR3 DNA is TGTGCCAGCAGCGTAGAGCGGGGGTCCCTAAGGGGGCAGTATTTT. Protein: CASSVERGSLRGQYF.

Details on this clone: This sample also contains other DNA sequences that code for the same CDR3. V usage is TRBV4-1 and J usage is TRBJ2-1; tentatively, D is TRBD2 (5 bases). The CDR3 consists of 16 residues. V was cut by 0 bases and J by 7 bases, with 16 bases left in between. The germline V gene encodes CDR1 MGHRA and CDR2 YSYEKL. The CDR3 bases are TGCGCCAGCAGCCAAGATTCGTCCGGGATGGGGAATGAGCAGTTCTTC. Translated: CASSQDSSGMGNEQFF.

This clone has a single count. V and J are TRBV6-5 and TRBJ2-7, with 10 positions matching TRBD1. The CDR3 has 13 residues. Germline V gives CDR1 MNHEY, CDR2 SVGAGI. Trimming took 6 bases from V and 5 from J; bases not matched to a gene: 4. CDR3 in DNA: TGTGCCAGCAGCCGGGACAGGGGCCACGAGCAGTACTTC. Its protein is CASSRDRGHEQYF.

This chain connects TRBV3-1 (or the pseudogene TRBV3-2) to TRBJ2-3, with TRBD2 as a possible D gene (6 bases). Trimming took off 1 base at V and 0 bases at J, with 11 bases between the two ends. This CDR3 has 16 residues. The V gene's germline CDR1 is LGHDT and CDR2 YNNKEL (reference sequence). The CDR3 is CASSQVGGESTDTQYF. The CDR3 coding sequence is TGTGCCAGCAGCCAAGTGGGCGGGGAAAGCACAGATACGCAGTATTTT.

This clone was counted a single time. The V and J genes are TRBV27 and TRBJ2-5, with D hard to call. CDR3 size: 14 residues. The V end was cut by 1 base, the J end by 3 bases, with 9 bases between. Germline assignment: CDR1 MNHEY and CDR2 SMNVEV (reference sequence). The CDR3 DNA follows: TGTGCCAGCAGTTTATTTGCGGCGGAAGAGACCCAGTACTTC. Its translation is CASSLFAAEETQYF.

The chain has TRBV5-6 and TRBJ1-1, with 7 bases identical to TRBD1. CDR3 size: 12 residues. Trimming took 1 base from V and 7 from J; bases not matched to a gene: 1. CDR1 and CDR2 (germline): SGHDT, YYEEEE. The CDR3 nucleotides are TGTGCCAGCAGCTTGCACAGGGGTGAAGCTTTCTTT. Translation: CASSLHRGEAFF.

The chain uses TRBV5-8 and TRBJ1-5; TRBD1 might be the D (6 bases). V dropped 3 bases and J dropped 1 base, with 8 bases sitting between them. The CDR3 contains 14 residues. Germline CDR1 is SGHTS and CDR2 is YDEGEE. The CDR3 protein is CASSSGQSNQPQHF. The CDR3 region has the DNA TGTGCCAGCAGCTCCGGACAGAGCAATCAGCCCCAGCATTTT.

V gene TRBV6-5 combines with J gene TRBJ2-5; tentatively, D is TRBD2 (5 bases). The CDR3 is 12 amino acids. The V end was cut by 7 bases, the J end by 7 bases, with 13 bases between. CDR1 is MNHEY, CDR2 SVGAGI, per germline. For the CDR3, the DNA is TGTGCCAGCATCACCCCCGCGGGGACCCAGTACTTC. Amino acid sequence: CASITPAGTQYF.

The V gene is TRBV4-1, the J gene TRBJ2-2; D might be TRBD1 (6 bases). Trimming cost V 4 bases and J 6 bases, with 9 bases left between them. CDR1 MGHRA and CDR2 YSYEKL come from the germline V gene. The CDR3 has 13 residues. The CDR3 sequence is CASSLRQAGELFF. The CDR3 DNA reads as TGCGCCAGCAGCCTACGACAGGCCGGGGAGCTGTTTTTT.

The chain couples TRBV6-5 to TRBJ2-7; maybe TRBD2 (6 bases). Germline CDR1 MNHEY, CDR2 SVGAGI. The CDR3 consists of 13 residues. V lost 6 bases and J lost 7, with 16 bases in between. This chain's CDR3 is CASRRGLSEEQYV. The CDR3 bases are TGTGCCAGCAGGAGGGGACTGAGTGAAGAGCAGTACGTC.

There are a few counts of this clone. V gene TRBV5-4 combines with J gene TRBJ1-2; 10 nucleotides agree with TRBD1. The CDR3 contains 14 residues. V trimming: 4 bases; J trimming: 5 bases; junction bases outside the gene matches: 5. The germline V gene encodes CDR1 SGHNT and CDR2 YYREEE (reference sequence). This CDR3 reads CASSPRTGGYGYTF. The DNA of the CDR3 is TGTGCCAGCAGCCCCCGGACAGGGGGATATGGCTACACCTTC.

The genes are TRBV7-9 and TRBJ1-4, with TRBD1 matching 7 bases. The CDR3 runs to 15 residues. J gave up 5 bases and V 1 base, and 4 bases lay outside the gene matches. Germline V gene lookup returns CDR1 SEHNR and CDR2 FQNEAQ (reference sequence). In DNA, the CDR3 is TGTGCCAGCAGCTTAGATGGCAGGGGGAATGAAAAACTGTTTTTT. Residues: CASSLDGRGNEKLFF.

The chain employs TRBV12-5 and TRBJ1-2; TRBD1 aligns across 7 bases. V trimming: 6 bases; J trimming: 1 base; junction bases outside the gene matches: 5. Germline V gives CDR1 LGHNT, CDR2 FRNRAP. The CDR3 is made up of 14 amino acids. The CDR3 spells CASGRDRVNYGYTF. CDR3 bases: TGTGCTAGTGGGCGGGACAGAGTTAACTATGGCTACACCTTC.

This chain's CDR3 is CASSFQGAGQPQHF. CDR3 coding DNA: TGTGCCAGCAGTTTCCAGGGGGCGGGTCAGCCCCAGCATTTT. This chain joins TRBV27 and TRBJ1-5, with 8 nucleotides matching TRBD1. V was pared by 3 bases and J by 6 bases, with 4 bases of the junction left unmatched. Looked up from germline, CDR1 is MNHEY and CDR2 is SMNVEV (reference sequence). The CDR3 has 14 residues.

J is TRBJ2-1 and V is TRBV15, with D uncertain. CDR1 LNHNV and CDR2 YYDKDF come from the germline V gene (reference sequence). The V end was cut by 0 bases, the J end by 7 bases, with 7 bases between. This CDR3 is built from 13 residues. CDR3 nucleotide sequence: TGTGCCACCAGCAGAGATCTAGTAAATGAGCAGTTCTTC. Its protein is CATSRDLVNEQFF.

The chain recombines TRBV27 with TRBJ1-2; the match to TRBD1 covers 8 bases. The CDR3 spans 13 residues. Germline assignment: CDR1 MNHEY and CDR2 SMNVEV (reference sequence). The ends lost 8 bases at V and 4 bases at J; junction bases unmatched: 6. The CDR3 DNA follows: TGTGCCAGCGGCAGGGGGCCGATCTATGGCTACACCTTC. Protein sequence: CASGRGPIYGYTF.